This passage covers 12 T cell receptor beta chains from one sample sequenced in a study of blood T cells in healthy people across ages. For the second PCR, which ran for roughly 6 to 12 cycles, a sample-barcoded 5' primer and a J-beta primer mix were used. Using its own MiXCR run on the 5' RACE reads, TCRdb lists one record per CDR3 protein. The data contain about 650,000 distinct CDR3 sequences, less than 40% of them singletons. Specimen: blood. Receptor source: a woman aged 80 or over in good health.

There are many counts of this clonotype. This chain connects TRBV5-4 to TRBJ2-5, with a possible D match to TRBD1 (6 bases). This CDR3 has 15 amino acids. Germline lookup yields CDR1 SGHNT and CDR2 YYREEE (reference sequence). The V gene lost 1 base and the J gene lost 5 bases, with 15 bases spanning the gap. CDR3 protein: CASSLIGQQSETQYF. The DNA for the CDR3 is TGTGCCAGCAGCTTGATTGGACAGCAGAGCGAGACCCAGTACTTC.

This clonotype was detected many times. This chain joins TRBV12-3 or TRBV12-4 and TRBJ2-5; 15 nucleotides line up with TRBD2. The V gene end was trimmed by 5 bases and the J gene end by 2 bases; junction bases not matched to a gene: 9. CDR3 length equals 18 residues. CDR3 amino acids: CASSPTGLAGGGQETQYF. For the CDR3, the DNA is TGTGCCAGCAGTCCAACGGGACTAGCGGGGGGAGGTCAAGAGACCCAGTACTTC.

The sample holds many counts of this clonotype. The rearrangement links TRBV5-1 to TRBJ1-4; TRBD1 matches at 7 bases. Germline CDR1 is SGHRS and CDR2 is YFSETQ. The CDR3 runs to 16 residues. V gave up 1 base and J gave up 10 bases; unmatched junction bases: 13. This CDR3 reads CASSLSEGGGRGKLFF. DNA of the CDR3: TGCGCCAGCAGCTTGTCTGAAGGGGGCGGAAGAGGAAAACTGTTTTTT.

The chain has TRBV7-2 and TRBJ2-7; D is ambiguous. V was clipped by 1 base and J by 6 bases, with 7 bases between them. The CDR3 spans 12 residues. Germline lookup yields CDR1 SGHTA and CDR2 FQGNSA. CDR3 sequence (DNA): TGTGCCAGCAGCTTAGACCTCTCCGAGCAGTACTTC. This encodes CASSLDLSEQYF.

This chain links TRBV5-1 with TRBJ2-2, with 7 nucleotides matching TRBD1. V gave up 5 bases and J gave up 4 bases; unmatched junction bases: 2. Germline assignment: CDR1 SGHRS and CDR2 YFSETQ. This CDR3 contains 13 residues. The CDR3 region is CASRTGSTGELFF. DNA for the CDR3: TGCGCCAGCAGGACAGGGAGCACCGGGGAGCTGTTTTTT.

This clonotype has just a few counts. The chain employs TRBV6-6 and TRBJ2-2; no clear D gene. CDR1 and CDR2 (germline): MNHNY, SVGAGI (reference sequence). V shed 10 bases and J shed 1 base, with 10 bases lying between them. The CDR3 runs to 13 residues. The chain's CDR3 is CATRRGNTGELFF. For the CDR3, the DNA is TGTGCCACCCGGCGAGGGAACACCGGGGAGCTGTTTTTT.

The chain combines TRBV7-9 with TRBJ1-5, with D unclear. The CDR3 is 14 residues long. Between the trimmed V and J ends, which lost 3 bases and 0 bases, there was a span of 6 bases. Germline V gene data show CDR1 as SEHNR and CDR2 as FQNEAQ (reference sequence). The CDR3 region is CASSFPHSNQPQHF. Here the CDR3 DNA reads TGTGCCAGCAGCTTCCCCCATAGCAATCAGCCCCAGCATTTT.

This chain uses TRBV6-1 with TRBJ1-2; D is ambiguous. Trimming removed 0 bases at V and 3 bases at J, with 11 bases between. Germline V gene data show CDR1 as MNHNS and CDR2 as SASEGT. This CDR3 comprises 15 residues. For the CDR3, the DNA is TGTGCCAGCAGTGAAGCGCGGCAGGTGTACTATGGCTACACCTTC. Translated, it gives CASSEARQVYYGYTF.

In this sample, this clonotype turned up once. The chain carries TRBV27 and TRBJ2-5; D is uncertain. Trimming stripped 2 bases from V and 5 bases from J, with 15 bases between. Germline V gene data show CDR1 as MNHEY and CDR2 as SMNVEV (reference sequence). The CDR3 extends over 15 amino acids. CDR3 sequence: CASSLNLQSRETQYF. The CDR3 DNA reads as TGTGCCAGCAGTTTAAATCTCCAGTCGCGGGAGACCCAGTACTTC.

Of note for this clonotype: Just one base apart from a much larger clone, this may be a read error. This chain joins TRBV7-9 and TRBJ1-1; 9 positions match TRBD1. This CDR3 has 14 residues. Germline assignment: CDR1 SEHNR and CDR2 FQNEAQ (reference sequence). This chain's CDR3 is CTSSYRGQSTEAFF. The CDR3 DNA is TGTACCAGCAGCTACAGGGGGCAGAGCACTGAAGCTTTCTTT.

On this clonotype itself: A read error may be the cause here, since a much bigger clone is one base away. The chain employs TRBV27 and TRBJ2-1; 11 nucleotides line up with TRBD2. This CDR3 spans 15 amino acids. V trimming: 10 bases; J trimming: 6 bases; junction bases outside the gene matches: 11. Germline V CDR1 and CDR2: MNHEY, SMNVEV (reference sequence). CDR3 nucleotide sequence: TGTGCCAACAAGATAGCGGGGGGGCCCTTCAATGAGCAGTTCTTC. Residues: CANKIAGGPFNEQFF.

This clonotype was observed a few times. This clone may be a read error of a much larger clone one base away. The genes are TRBV5-1 and TRBJ2-7; 7 bases are a match to TRBD1. The CDR3 covers 13 residues. Germline CDR1 and CDR2: SGHRS and YFSETQ. CDR3 nucleotide sequence: TGCGCCGGCAGCACGACAGGGAACTACGAGCAGTACTTC. Amino acid sequence: CAGSTTGNYEQYF.